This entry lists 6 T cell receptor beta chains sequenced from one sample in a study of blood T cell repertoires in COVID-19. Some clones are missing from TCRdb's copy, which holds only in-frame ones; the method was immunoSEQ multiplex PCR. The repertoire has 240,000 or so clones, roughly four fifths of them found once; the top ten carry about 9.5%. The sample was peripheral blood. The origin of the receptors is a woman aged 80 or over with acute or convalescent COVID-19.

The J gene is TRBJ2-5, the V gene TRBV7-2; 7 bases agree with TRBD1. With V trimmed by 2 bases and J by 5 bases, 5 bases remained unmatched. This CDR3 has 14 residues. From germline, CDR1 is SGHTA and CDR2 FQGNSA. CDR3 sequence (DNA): TGTGCCAGCAGCTTAACAGGGGCCGGGGAGACCCAGTACTTC. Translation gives CASSLTGAGETQYF. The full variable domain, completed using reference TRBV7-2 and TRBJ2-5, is GAGVSQSPSNKVTEKGKDVELRCDPISGHTALYWYRQSLGQGLEFLIYFQGNSAPDKSGLPSDRFSAERTGGSVSTLTIQRTQQEDSAVYLCASSLTGAGETQYFGPGTRLLVL.

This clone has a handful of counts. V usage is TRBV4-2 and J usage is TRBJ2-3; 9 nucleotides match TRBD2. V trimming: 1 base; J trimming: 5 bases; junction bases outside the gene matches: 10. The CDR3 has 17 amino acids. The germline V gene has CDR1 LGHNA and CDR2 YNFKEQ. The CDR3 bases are TGTGCCAGCAGCCAAGGGTTGCGGGGGGGCGTTGGAGATACGCAGTATTTT. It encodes CASSQGLRGGVGDTQYF.

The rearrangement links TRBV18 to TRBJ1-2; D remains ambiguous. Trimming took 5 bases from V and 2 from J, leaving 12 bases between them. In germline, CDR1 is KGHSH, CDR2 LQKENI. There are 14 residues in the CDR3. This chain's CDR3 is CASSEQEGNYGYTF. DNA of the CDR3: TGTGCCAGCTCAGAGCAGGAGGGAAACTATGGCTACACCTTC.

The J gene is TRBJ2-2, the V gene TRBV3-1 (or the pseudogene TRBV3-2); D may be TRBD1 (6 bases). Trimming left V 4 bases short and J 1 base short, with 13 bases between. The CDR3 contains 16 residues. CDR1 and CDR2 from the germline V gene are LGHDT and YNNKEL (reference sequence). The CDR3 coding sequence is TGTGCCAGCAGCCGAATGAGGACAGAGAACACCGGGGAGCTGTTTTTT. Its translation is CASSRMRTENTGELFF.

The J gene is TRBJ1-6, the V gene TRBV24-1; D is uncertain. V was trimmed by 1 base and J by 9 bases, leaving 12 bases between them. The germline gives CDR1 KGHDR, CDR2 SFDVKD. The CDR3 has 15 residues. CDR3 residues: CATSDFPLRGSPLHF. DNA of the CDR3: TGTGCCACCAGTGATTTTCCCCTGCGGGGTTCACCCCTCCACTTT.

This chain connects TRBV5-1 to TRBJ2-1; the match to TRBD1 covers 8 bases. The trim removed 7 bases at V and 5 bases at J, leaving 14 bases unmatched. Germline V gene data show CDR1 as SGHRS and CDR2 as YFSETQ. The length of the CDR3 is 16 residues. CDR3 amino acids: CASRPLGQGAHNEQFF. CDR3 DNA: TGCGCCAGCCGCCCACTGGGCCAGGGGGCCCACAATGAGCAGTTCTTC. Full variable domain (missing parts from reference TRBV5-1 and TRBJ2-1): KAGVTQTPRYLIKTRGQQVTLSCSPISGHRSVSWYQQTPGQGLQFLFEYFSETQRNKGNFPGRFSGRQFSNSRSEMNVSTLELGDSALYLCASRPLGQGAHNEQFFGPGTRLTVL.